This note documents a single T cell receptor (beta chain) sequence. The record originates from a study of identical twins. TCRdb reprocessed the 5' RACE reads with MiXCR, giving one entry per CDR3 protein. The repertoire holds 400,000 to 550,000 distinct CDR3 sequences, with 14% as singletons. This CDR3 spans 18 amino acids. V shed 0 bases, J shed 2 bases, and the junction held 9 bases outside the gene matches. Per germline, CDR1 WNHNN and CDR2 SYGVQD (reference sequence). A further study also used this sample, focusing on yellow fever vaccine responses in identical twins.

The sequencing sample was made of CD4+ T cells sorted from blood. The clonotype originates from a woman under 30 in good health. V is TRBV10-1 and J is TRBJ2-5, with 10 bases aligning to TRBD2. CDR3 DNA sequence: TGCGCCAGCAGTGAGTCGACGGTAGCGGGAGGAGGGCAAGAGACCCAGTACTTC. Amino acids: CASSESTVAGGGQETQYF.